Below, 18 T cell receptor beta chains from the same sample are listed, as sequenced in a study of blood T cell repertoires in COVID-19. The assay was immunoSEQ multiplex PCR, and TCRdb's table has in-frame clones only and misses some. The data hold 350,000 to 400,000 clones, with around 87% observed a single time. Sequencing was performed on PBMCs or T cells enriched from blood (not recorded which). Receptor source: a man aged 35-49 years in a cohort exposed to, infected with or recovered from COVID-19 (not recorded which).

V and J are TRBV5-6 and TRBJ1-1, with TRBD1 identical over 10 bases. The CDR3 spans 13 residues. V was clipped by 0 bases and J by 10 bases; unmatched bases: 3. Germline values: CDR1 SGHDT, CDR2 YYEEEE. CDR3 coding DNA: TGTGCCAGCAGCTTGGCCGGGGACAGGGGAGCTTTCTTT. It yields the protein CASSLAGDRGAFF. Full variable domain (missing parts from reference TRBV5-6 and TRBJ1-1): DAGVTQSPTHLIKTRGQQVTLRCSPKSGHDTVSWYQQALGQGPQFIFQYYEEEERQRGNFPDRFSGHQFPNYSSELNVNALLLGDSALYLCASSLAGDRGAFFGQGTRLTVV.

This sequence joins TRBV7-8 and TRBJ2-2, with 10 bases that match TRBD2. Germline V lookup: CDR1 SGHVS, CDR2 FQNEAQ. The CDR3 loop spans 16 amino acids. Trimming took 5 bases from V and 1 from J; bases not matched to a gene: 4. The CDR3 sequence: CASSPGTSENTGELFF. The CDR3 DNA follows: TGTGCCAGCAGCCCGGGGACTAGCGAGAACACCGGGGAGCTGTTTTTT.

This clone has only a few counts. This chain joins TRBV3-1 (or the pseudogene TRBV3-2) and TRBJ1-1; the D is unclear. The CDR3 is made up of 14 amino acids. Germline V CDR1 and CDR2: LGHDT, YNNKEL (reference sequence). Trimming removed 0 bases from V and 0 bases from J, with 5 bases in between. In nucleotides, the CDR3 is TGTGCCAGCAGCCAAGATTGGCTGAACACTGAAGCTTTCTTT. Translating gives CASSQDWLNTEAFF.

V is TRBV5-6 and J is TRBJ2-5, with 10 nucleotides matching TRBD1. Germline V gene sequence: CDR1 SGHDT, CDR2 YYEEEE. V shed 4 bases, J shed 5 bases, and the junction held 2 bases outside the gene matches. The CDR3 is made up of 13 amino acids. The chain's CDR3 is CASSGTGVETQYF. CDR3 bases: TGTGCCAGCAGCGGGACAGGGGTCGAGACCCAGTACTTC. The whole variable domain, filled in from reference TRBV5-6 and TRBJ2-5, reads DAGVTQSPTHLIKTRGQQVTLRCSPKSGHDTVSWYQQALGQGPQFIFQYYEEEERQRGNFPDRFSGHQFPNYSSELNVNALLLGDSALYLCASSGTGVETQYFGPGTRLLVL.

The chain couples TRBV4-1 to TRBJ2-1; perhaps TRBD1 as D (6 bases). Germline assignment: CDR1 MGHRA and CDR2 YSYEKL. Trimming took 1 base from V and 3 from J, leaving 13 bases between them. This CDR3 is built from 16 residues. The CDR3 reads CASSQVGTPVYNEQFF. CDR3 nucleotide sequence: TGCGCCAGCAGCCAAGTCGGGACACCGGTCTACAATGAGCAGTTCTTC.

J is TRBJ2-2 and V is TRBV5-1; tentatively, D is TRBD1 (5 bases). The CDR3 is 15 amino acids. CDR1 SGHRS and CDR2 YFSETQ come from the germline V gene. The V gene lost 6 bases and the J gene lost 4 bases, with 16 bases spanning the gap. The CDR3 sequence is CASTPGLVVTGELFF. The DNA of the CDR3 is TGCGCCAGCACCCCAGGGCTAGTCGTCACCGGGGAGCTGTTTTTT.

This chain joins TRBV28 and TRBJ1-5; 9 positions match TRBD1. This CDR3 comprises 17 residues. Germline CDR1 MDHEN, CDR2 SYDVKM. Trimming removed 5 bases from V and 5 bases from J; junction bases left unmatched: 13. The CDR3 spells CASSPRQGGVRDQPQHF. Written as DNA, the CDR3 is TGTGCCAGCAGTCCTCGACAGGGGGGAGTTAGGGATCAGCCCCAGCATTTT.

This chain uses TRBV18 with TRBJ2-1; a possible D gene is TRBD2 (6 bases). V was pared by 10 bases and J by 0 bases, with 16 bases between. Germline V gene lookup returns CDR1 KGHSH and CDR2 LQKENI. The CDR3 totals 15 residues. This chain's CDR3 is CATRRGSSSYNEQFF. In nucleotides, the CDR3 is TGTGCCACCCGACGGGGGTCGAGCTCCTACAATGAGCAGTTCTTC.

The chain is built from TRBV2 and TRBJ2-7, with 7 bases lining up with TRBD1. Germline CDR1 reads SNHLY; CDR2 reads FYNNEI. V shed 5 bases and J 0 bases; nucleotides not matched to a gene: 4. The CDR3 covers 14 residues. DNA for the CDR3: TGTGCCAGCAGTAACCGGGACAGCTCCTACGAGCAGTACTTC. Its translation is CASSNRDSSYEQYF. The full variable domain, its missing parts supplied by reference TRBV2 and TRBJ2-7, is EPEVTQTPSHQVTQMGQEVILRCVPISNHLYFYWYRQILGQKVEFLVSFYNNEISEKSEIFDDQFSVERPDGSNFTLKIRSTKLEDSAMYFCASSNRDSSYEQYFGPGTRLTVT.

The J gene is TRBJ2-5, the V gene TRBV27; 11 bases map to TRBD2. CDR3 length equals 18 residues. Losses at the gene ends were 0 bases for V and 2 bases for J; bases not matched to a gene: 8. Germline V lookup: CDR1 MNHEY, CDR2 SMNVEV (reference sequence). The CDR3 loop is CASSLSATGTSGQETQYF. In DNA, the CDR3 is TGTGCCAGCAGTTTATCGGCAACTGGGACTAGCGGACAAGAGACCCAGTACTTC.

The chain recombines TRBV28 with TRBJ1-4; no definite D call. Germline-derived CDR1 and CDR2 are MDHEN and SYDVKM. The length of the CDR3 is 14 residues. V was pared by 3 bases and J by 7 bases, with 12 bases between. CDR3 amino acids: CASSLPYRGEKLFF. As DNA, the CDR3 is TGTGCCAGCAGTTTGCCATATCGCGGTGAAAAACTGTTTTTT.

V and J are TRBV28 and TRBJ2-2; tentative D call: TRBD2 (5 bases). CDR1 is MDHEN, CDR2 SYDVKM, per germline. This CDR3 has 14 residues. The germline V and J ends were trimmed by 6 bases and 4 bases, with 12 bases remaining between them. Here the CDR3 reads CASSPTKATGELFF. CDR3 DNA sequence: TGTGCCAGCAGCCCGACTAAGGCCACCGGGGAGCTGTTTTTT.

The V and J genes are TRBV7-9 and TRBJ2-1; TRBD2 aligns across 12 bases. V lost 10 bases, J lost 8 bases, and 6 bases stayed unmatched. The CDR3 spans 13 residues. Germline V gene data show CDR1 as SEHNR and CDR2 as FQNEAQ (reference sequence). The CDR3 DNA reads as TGTGCCACAGGACTAGCGGGATTAGATGAGCAGTTCTTC. It translates to CATGLAGLDEQFF.

As regards this clone: The same CDR3 also results from other DNA sequences found in this sample. This chain joins TRBV30 and TRBJ2-5, with TRBD2 matching over 13 bases. V was clipped by 5 bases and J by 5 bases; unmatched bases: 2. This CDR3 is 13 amino acids long. The germline gives CDR1 GTSNPN, CDR2 SVGIG (reference sequence). The CDR3 loop reads CAWELAGGETQYF. As DNA, the CDR3 is TGTGCCTGGGAACTAGCGGGGGGGGAGACCCAGTACTTC.

V gene TRBV4-1 combines with J gene TRBJ1-1, with a tentative D call TRBD1 (6 bases). Trimming stripped 1 base from V and 4 bases from J, with 13 bases between. This CDR3 spans 15 amino acids. From germline, CDR1 is MGHRA and CDR2 YSYEKL. In nucleotides, the CDR3 is TGCGCCAGCAGCCAAGTAGGACAGAGACTCACTGAAGCTTTCTTT. Its translation: CASSQVGQRLTEAFF.

V gene TRBV21-1 combines with J gene TRBJ1-6; TRBD1 is taken as the D call from the table, unchecked against the DNA. TRBV21-1 represents a pseudogene. There are 16 residues in the CDR3. CDR3 residues: CASSFQGALENSPLHF. The CDR3 DNA follows: TGTGCCAGCAGCTTCCAGGGGGCGCTTGAAAATTCACCCCTCCACTTT.

The chain uses TRBV4-1 and TRBJ1-3, with 7 bases aligning to TRBD1. Germline assignment: CDR1 MGHRA and CDR2 YSYEKL. The CDR3 sequence is 15 residues long. With V trimmed by 6 bases and J by 0 bases, 5 bases remained unmatched. Here the CDR3 DNA reads TGCGCCAGCAGTTCCAGGGGGGACTCTGGAAACACCATATATTTT. Residues: CASSSRGDSGNTIYF.

This clone turned up a few times. V usage is TRBV19 and J usage is TRBJ2-5; tentative D call: TRBD1 (5 bases). Trimming stripped 6 bases from V and 5 bases from J, with 10 bases between. This CDR3 region has 12 residues. CDR1 LNHDA and CDR2 SQIVND come from the germline V gene (reference sequence). The CDR3 reads CASRQVGETQYF. The CDR3 region has the DNA TGTGCCAGTAGACAGGTGGGGGAGACCCAGTACTTC. Full variable domain (outside the CDR3, taken from reference TRBV19 and TRBJ2-5): DGGITQSPKYLFRKEGQNVTLSCEQNLNHDAMYWYRQDPGQGLRLIYYSQIVNDFQKGDIAEGYSVSREKKESFPLTVTSAQKNPTAFYLCASRQVGETQYFGPGTRLLVL.